This TCR beta chain came from a study of shared clonotypes between healthy human individuals. CDR1 and CDR2 (germline): MDHEN, SYDVKM. This CDR3 is built from 12 residues. V lost 8 bases and J 2 bases, leaving 9 bases between the germline ends. TCRdb's table, derived via immunoSEQ multiplex PCR, lists solely in-frame clones and lacks some. The repertoire holds over a million clones, with 75% to 80% as singletons. V is TRBV28 and J is TRBJ1-2, with D tentatively TRBD1 (6 bases). The sequenced material came from memory CD4+ T cells from PBMCs. Regarding subset: CD45RA-negative fraction. The receptor's source is a man between 18 and 35 years old in good health. Some clones in this sample may be carry-over from other donors' samples. CDR3 region: CASRQVNYGYTF. CDR3 sequence (DNA): TGTGCCAGCCGACAGGTAAACTATGGCTACACCTTC.